This T cell receptor (beta chain) was documented in a study of spatial heterogeneity in lung cancer. In the study overall: For tumor regions, TCR transcript counts showed a strong correlation with a T cell module score derived from matched bulk RNA-seq. General observations from the study: Counts of ubiquitous and regional expanded TCRs tracked ubiquitous and regional nonsynonymous mutations, respectively. Intratumoral expanded alpha and beta TCR counts were found to track tumor mutation counts.

This clonotype has ten or more counts. Its antigen is not known. Every TCR cDNA molecule bore its own unique molecular identifier. TCRdb itself ran the 5' RACE reads through MiXCR, one entry per CDR3 protein. This table has 21,000 or so distinct CDR3 sequences, about 6% appearing once. This CDR3 has 14 amino acids. Per germline, CDR1 MNHEY and CDR2 SVGEGT. V was clipped by 0 bases and J by 4 bases, with 8 bases between them. Time point given: sample taken at primary tumor resection. Whole RNA was taken from tumor, nontumor lung or frozen PBMC; it was then sequenced unsorted. The chain couples TRBV6-2 or TRBV6-3 to TRBJ2-3; D ambiguous. The source material was lung tumor tissue, sampled at surgery. The receptor was derived from a male donor with early-stage non-small cell lung cancer. The CDR3 DNA is TGTGCCAGCAGTTACTCGTACTTGGCAGATACGCAGTATTTT. Translated: CASSYSYLADTQYF.